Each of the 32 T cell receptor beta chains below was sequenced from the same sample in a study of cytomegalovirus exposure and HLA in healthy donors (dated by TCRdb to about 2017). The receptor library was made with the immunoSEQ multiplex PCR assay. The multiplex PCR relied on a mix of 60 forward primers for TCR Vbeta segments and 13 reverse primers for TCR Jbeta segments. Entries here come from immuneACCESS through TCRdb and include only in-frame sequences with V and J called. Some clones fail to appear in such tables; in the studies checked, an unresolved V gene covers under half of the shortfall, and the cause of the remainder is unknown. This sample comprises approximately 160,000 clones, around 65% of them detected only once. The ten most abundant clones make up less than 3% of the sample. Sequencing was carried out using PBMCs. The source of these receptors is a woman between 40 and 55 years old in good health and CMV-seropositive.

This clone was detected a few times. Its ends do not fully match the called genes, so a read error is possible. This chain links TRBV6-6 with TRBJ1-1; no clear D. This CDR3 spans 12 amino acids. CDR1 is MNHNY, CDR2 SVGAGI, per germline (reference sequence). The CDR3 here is CASREQNSEAFF. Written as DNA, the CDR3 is TGTGCCAGCAGGGAACAGAACTCTGAAGCTTTCTTT.

This CDR3 is CASRARAAGEQYF. Here the CDR3 DNA reads TGTGCCAGCAGAGCTAGGGCGGCGGGCGAGCAGTACTTC. The chain has TRBV6-6 and TRBJ2-5, with D maybe TRBD2 (5 bases). The tail of the sequence fits TRBJ2-7 better, so the J call may be wrong. Germline CDR1 and CDR2: MNHNY and SVGAGI (reference sequence). CDR3 length: 13 residues.

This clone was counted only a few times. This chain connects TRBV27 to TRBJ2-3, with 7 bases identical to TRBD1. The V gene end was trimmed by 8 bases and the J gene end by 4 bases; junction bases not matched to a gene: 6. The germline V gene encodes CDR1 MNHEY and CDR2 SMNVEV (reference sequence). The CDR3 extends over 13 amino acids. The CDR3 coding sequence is TGTGCCAGCGGGTCTGGACAGGCAGATACGCAGTATTTT. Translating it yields CASGSGQADTQYF.

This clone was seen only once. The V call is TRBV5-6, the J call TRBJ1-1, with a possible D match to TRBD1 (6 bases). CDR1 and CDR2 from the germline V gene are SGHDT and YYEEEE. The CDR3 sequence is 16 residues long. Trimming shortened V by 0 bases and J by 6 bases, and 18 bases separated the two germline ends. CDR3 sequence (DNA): TGTGCCAGCAGCTTGGGACAGGTATCCCTCTACGCTGAAGCTTTCTTT. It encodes CASSLGQVSLYAEAFF.

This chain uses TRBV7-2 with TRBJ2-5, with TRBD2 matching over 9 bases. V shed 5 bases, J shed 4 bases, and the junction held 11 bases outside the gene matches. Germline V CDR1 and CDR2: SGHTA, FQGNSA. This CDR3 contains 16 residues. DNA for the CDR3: TGTGCCAGCAGCACCGCTCTTGCGGGGGGGCCAGAGACCCAGTACTTC. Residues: CASSTALAGGPETQYF.

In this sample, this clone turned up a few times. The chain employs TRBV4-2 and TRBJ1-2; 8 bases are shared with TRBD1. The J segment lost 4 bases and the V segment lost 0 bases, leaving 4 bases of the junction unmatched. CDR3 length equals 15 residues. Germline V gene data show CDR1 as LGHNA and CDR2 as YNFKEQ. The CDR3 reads CASSQEGTGLYGYTF. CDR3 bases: TGTGCCAGCAGCCAAGAAGGGACAGGCCTCTATGGCTACACCTTC.

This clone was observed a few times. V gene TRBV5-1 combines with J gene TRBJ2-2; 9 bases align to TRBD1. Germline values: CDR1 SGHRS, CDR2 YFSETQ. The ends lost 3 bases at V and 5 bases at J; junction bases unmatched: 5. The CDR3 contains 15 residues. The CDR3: CASSSRDRVTGELFF. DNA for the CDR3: TGCGCCAGCAGCTCCCGGGACAGGGTTACCGGGGAGCTGTTTTTT.

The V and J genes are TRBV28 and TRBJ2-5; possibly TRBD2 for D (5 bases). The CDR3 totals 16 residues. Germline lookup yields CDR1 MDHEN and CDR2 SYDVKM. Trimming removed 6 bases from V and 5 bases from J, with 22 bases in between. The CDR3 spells CASSLTTPRESETQYF. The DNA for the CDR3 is TGTGCCAGCAGCCTCACGACTCCACGGGAATCTGAGACCCAGTACTTC.

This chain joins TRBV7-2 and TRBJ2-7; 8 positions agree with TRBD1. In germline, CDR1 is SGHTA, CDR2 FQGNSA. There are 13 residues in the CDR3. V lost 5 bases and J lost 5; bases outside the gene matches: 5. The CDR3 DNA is TGTGCCAGCAGCCGGACAGGGATCAACGAGCAGTACTTC. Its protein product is CASSRTGINEQYF.

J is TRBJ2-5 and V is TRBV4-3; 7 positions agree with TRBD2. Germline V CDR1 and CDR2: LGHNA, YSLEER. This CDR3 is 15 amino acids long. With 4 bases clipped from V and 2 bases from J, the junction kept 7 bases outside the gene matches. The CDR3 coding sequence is TGCGCCAGCAGCCGTAAACAGCGGGGTCAAGAGACCCAGTACTTC. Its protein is CASSRKQRGQETQYF.

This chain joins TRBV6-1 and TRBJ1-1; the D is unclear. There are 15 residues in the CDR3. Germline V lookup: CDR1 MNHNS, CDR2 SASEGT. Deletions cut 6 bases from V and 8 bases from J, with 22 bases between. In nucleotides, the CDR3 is TGTGCCAGCAGGCCACCCTCGGGAATCAACAGCGAAGCTTTCTTT. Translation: CASRPPSGINSEAFF.

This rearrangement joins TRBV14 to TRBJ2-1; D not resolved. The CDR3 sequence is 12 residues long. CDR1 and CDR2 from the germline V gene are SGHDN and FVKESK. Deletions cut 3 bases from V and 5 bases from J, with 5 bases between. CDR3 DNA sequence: TGTGCCAGCAGCCATGAGGACAATGAGCAGTTCTTC. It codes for CASSHEDNEQFF.

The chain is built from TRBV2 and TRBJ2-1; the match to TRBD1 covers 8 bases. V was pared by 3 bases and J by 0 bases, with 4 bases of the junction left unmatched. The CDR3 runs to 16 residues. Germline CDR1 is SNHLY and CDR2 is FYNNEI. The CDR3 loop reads CASSDDRGVSYNEQFF. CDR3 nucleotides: TGTGCCAGCAGTGACGACAGGGGAGTCTCCTACAATGAGCAGTTCTTC.

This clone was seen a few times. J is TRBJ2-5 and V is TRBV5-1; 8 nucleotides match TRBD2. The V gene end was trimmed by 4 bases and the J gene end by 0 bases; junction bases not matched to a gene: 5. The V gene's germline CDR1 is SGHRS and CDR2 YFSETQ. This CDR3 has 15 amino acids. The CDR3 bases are TGCGCCAGCAGCCCCATAGCGGGGAACCAAGAGACCCAGTACTTC. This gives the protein CASSPIAGNQETQYF.

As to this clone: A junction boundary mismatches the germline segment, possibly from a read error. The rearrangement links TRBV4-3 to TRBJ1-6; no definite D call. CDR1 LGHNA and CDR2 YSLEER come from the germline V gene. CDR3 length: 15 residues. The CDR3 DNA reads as TGCGCCAGCAGCCAAGAGGAGAGGCTCCGGTCACCCCTCAACTTT. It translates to CASSQEERLRSPLNF.

The CDR3 DNA sequence: TGTGCCAGCAGCGGACTAGCGGGGGCCAAAAACATTCAGTACTTC. Protein sequence: CASSGLAGAKNIQYF. J is TRBJ2-4 and V is TRBV2; the match to TRBD2 covers 12 bases. This CDR3 spans 15 amino acids. With 6 bases clipped from V and 1 base from J, the junction kept 1 base outside the gene matches. Germline loops: CDR1 SNHLY, CDR2 FYNNEI.

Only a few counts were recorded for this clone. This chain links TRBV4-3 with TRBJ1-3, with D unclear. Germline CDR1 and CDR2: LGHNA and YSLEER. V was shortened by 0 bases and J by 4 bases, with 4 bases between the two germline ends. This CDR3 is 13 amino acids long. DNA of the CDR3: TGCGCCAGCAGCCAAGATATCGGAAACACCATATATTTT. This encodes CASSQDIGNTIYF.

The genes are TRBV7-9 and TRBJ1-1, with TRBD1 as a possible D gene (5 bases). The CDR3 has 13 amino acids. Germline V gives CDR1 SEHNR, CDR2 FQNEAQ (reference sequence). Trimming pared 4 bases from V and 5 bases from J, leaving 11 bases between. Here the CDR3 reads CASSYGGGTEAFF. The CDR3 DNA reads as TGTGCCAGCAGCTACGGCGGGGGAACTGAAGCTTTCTTT.

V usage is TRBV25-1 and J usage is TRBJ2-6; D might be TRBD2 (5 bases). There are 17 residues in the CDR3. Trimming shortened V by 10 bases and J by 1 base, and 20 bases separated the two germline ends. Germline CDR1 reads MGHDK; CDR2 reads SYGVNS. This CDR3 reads CATPRAREPSGANVLTF. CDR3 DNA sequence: TGTGCCACTCCGAGAGCGAGGGAACCTTCTGGGGCCAACGTCCTGACTTTC.

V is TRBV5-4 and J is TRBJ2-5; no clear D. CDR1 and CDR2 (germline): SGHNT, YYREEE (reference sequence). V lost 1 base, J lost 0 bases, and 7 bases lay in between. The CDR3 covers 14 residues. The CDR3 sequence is CASSLWANQETQYF. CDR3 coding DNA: TGTGCCAGCAGCTTGTGGGCTAACCAAGAGACCCAGTACTTC.

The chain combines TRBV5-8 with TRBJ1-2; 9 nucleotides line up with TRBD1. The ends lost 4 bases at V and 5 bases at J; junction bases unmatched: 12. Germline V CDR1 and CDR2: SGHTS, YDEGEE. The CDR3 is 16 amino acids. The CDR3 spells CASSITGGLGGYGYTF. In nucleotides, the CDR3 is TGTGCCAGCAGCATCACAGGGGGCCTTGGGGGGTATGGCTACACCTTC.

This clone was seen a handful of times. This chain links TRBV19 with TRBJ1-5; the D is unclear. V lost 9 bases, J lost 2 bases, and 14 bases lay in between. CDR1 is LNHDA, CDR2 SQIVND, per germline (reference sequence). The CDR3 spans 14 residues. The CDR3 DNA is TGTGCCAGCCAGACCCAGGCTGGCAATCAGCCCCAGCATTTT. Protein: CASQTQAGNQPQHF. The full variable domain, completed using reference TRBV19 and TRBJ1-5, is DGGITQSPKYLFRKEGQNVTLSCEQNLNHDAMYWYRQDPGQGLRLIYYSQIVNDFQKGDIAEGYSVSREKKESFPLTVTSAQKNPTAFYLCASQTQAGNQPQHFGDGTRLSIL.

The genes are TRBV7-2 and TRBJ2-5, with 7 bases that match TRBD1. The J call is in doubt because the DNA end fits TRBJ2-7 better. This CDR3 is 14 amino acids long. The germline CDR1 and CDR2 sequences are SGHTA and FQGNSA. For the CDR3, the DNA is TGTGCCAGCAGCTTGTGGGGACAGTCCTACGAGCAGTACTTC. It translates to CASSLWGQSYEQYF.

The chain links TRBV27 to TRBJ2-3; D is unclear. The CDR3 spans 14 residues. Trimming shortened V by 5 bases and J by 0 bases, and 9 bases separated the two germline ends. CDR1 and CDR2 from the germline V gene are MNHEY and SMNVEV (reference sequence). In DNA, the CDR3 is TGTGCCAGCAGTCCTACCCCTAGCACAGATACGCAGTATTTT. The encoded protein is CASSPTPSTDTQYF.

The CDR3 reads CASSLWRAAEQYF. For the CDR3, the DNA is TGTGCCAGCAGTTTATGGCGGGCTGCCGAGCAGTACTTC. The chain recombines TRBV28 with TRBJ2-7; D is perhaps TRBD2 (5 bases). Looked up from germline, CDR1 is MDHEN and CDR2 is SYDVKM. Trimming took off 0 bases at V and 6 bases at J, with 9 bases between the two ends. The CDR3 has 13 amino acids.

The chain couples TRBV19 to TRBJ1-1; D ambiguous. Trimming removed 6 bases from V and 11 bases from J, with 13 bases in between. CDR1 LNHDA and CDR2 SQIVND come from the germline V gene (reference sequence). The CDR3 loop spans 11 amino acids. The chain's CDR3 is CASSVRGGAFF. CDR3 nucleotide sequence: TGTGCCAGTAGCGTCCGAGGAGGGGCTTTCTTT.

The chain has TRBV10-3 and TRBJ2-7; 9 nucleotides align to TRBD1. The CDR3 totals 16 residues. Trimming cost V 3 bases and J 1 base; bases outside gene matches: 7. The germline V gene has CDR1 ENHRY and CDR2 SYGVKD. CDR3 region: CAISDPRTGDSYEQYF. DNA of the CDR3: TGTGCCATCAGTGATCCGCGGACAGGGGATTCCTACGAGCAGTACTTC.

DNA for the CDR3: TGTGCCAGCAGCTTAAACAGGGGCGTAGGCACTGAAGCTTTCTTT. Translation gives CASSLNRGVGTEAFF. The genes are TRBV13 and TRBJ1-1; 7 bases match TRBD1. CDR1 PRHDT and CDR2 FYEKMQ come from the germline V gene (reference sequence). The ends lost 2 bases at V and 4 bases at J; junction bases unmatched: 7. The CDR3 length is 15 residues.

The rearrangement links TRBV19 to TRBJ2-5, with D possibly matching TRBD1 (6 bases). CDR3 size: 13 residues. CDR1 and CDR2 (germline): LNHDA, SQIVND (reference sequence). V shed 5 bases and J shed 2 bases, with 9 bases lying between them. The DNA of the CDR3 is TGTGCCAGTAGTGACCAGGGGCAAGAGACCCAGTACTTC. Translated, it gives CASSDQGQETQYF.

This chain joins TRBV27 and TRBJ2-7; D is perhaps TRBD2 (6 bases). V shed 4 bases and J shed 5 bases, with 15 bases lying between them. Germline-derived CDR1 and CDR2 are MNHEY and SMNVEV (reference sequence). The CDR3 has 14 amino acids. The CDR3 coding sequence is TGTGCCAGCAGTTCCCCGGGACTGTTGGACGAGCAGTACTTC. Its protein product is CASSSPGLLDEQYF.

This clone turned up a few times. In DNA, the CDR3 is TGTGCCAGCACCCTGAGAGGGGGCGATCAGCCCCAGCATTTT. Translated: CASTLRGGDQPQHF. This chain links TRBV6-1 with TRBJ1-5; 7 nucleotides line up with TRBD1. The CDR3 sequence is 14 residues long. After removal of 7 bases from V and 5 bases from J, the junction contained 8 bases not matched to a gene. Germline values: CDR1 MNHNS, CDR2 SASEGT.

CDR3 nucleotides: TGTGCCAGCAGCTTAACCCCAGGCCTTCCGACCTTC. It codes for CASSLTPGLPTF. This rearrangement joins TRBV7-2 to TRBJ1-2; D gene unclear. CDR3 length: 12 residues. V shed 2 bases and J shed 14 bases, with 15 bases lying between them. Germline V CDR1 and CDR2: SGHTA, FQGNSA.